The clone carrying this T cell receptor (beta chain) was seen a handful of times. TCRdb independently ran MiXCR on the RT-PCR reads; one entry per CDR3 protein. The data hold 550,000 to 750,000 distinct CDR3 sequences, with approximately 15% observed a single time. With 0 bases removed from V and 2 bases from J, the gap between germline ends came to 10 bases. Germline loops: CDR1 SGHDN, CDR2 FVKESK. The CDR3 extends over 15 amino acids. Sequencing was carried out using memory CD4+ T cells from blood. This chain joins TRBV14 and TRBJ2-5; D remains ambiguous. The TCR comes from a female donor in good health, serving as a healthy control. CDR3 DNA: TGTGCCAGCAGCCAAGATTACTACAGACAAGAGACCCAGTACTTC. It is translated as CASSQDYYRQETQYF.